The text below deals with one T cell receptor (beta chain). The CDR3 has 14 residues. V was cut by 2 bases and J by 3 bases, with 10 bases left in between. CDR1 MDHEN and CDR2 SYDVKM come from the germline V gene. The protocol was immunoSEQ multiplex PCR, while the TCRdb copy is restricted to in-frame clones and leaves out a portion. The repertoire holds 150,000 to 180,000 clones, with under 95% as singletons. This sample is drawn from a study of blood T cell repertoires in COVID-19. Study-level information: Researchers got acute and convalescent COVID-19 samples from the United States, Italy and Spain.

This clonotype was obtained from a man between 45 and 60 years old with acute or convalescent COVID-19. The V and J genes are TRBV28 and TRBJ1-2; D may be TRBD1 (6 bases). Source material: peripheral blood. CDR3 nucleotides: TGTGCCAGCAGTTTAGGGGGGGCTGACTATGGCTACACCTTC. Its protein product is CASSLGGADYGYTF.